The next 17 T cell receptor beta chains were all read from a single sample in a study of cytomegalovirus exposure and HLA in healthy donors. The PCR used 60 Vbeta and 13 Jbeta primers. Some clones are missing from TCRdb's copy, which holds only in-frame ones; the method was immunoSEQ multiplex PCR. The table has approximately 170,000 clones, approximately 88% seen once; the top ten hold 0.95% to 1.5%. Input material: PBMCs. These receptors all stem from a boy younger than 10 in good health and CMV-seronegative.

This chain links TRBV4-3 with TRBJ2-2, with 10 bases matching TRBD2. Germline CDR1 reads LGHNA; CDR2 reads YSLEER. The V gene end was trimmed by 4 bases and the J gene end by 4 bases; junction bases not matched to a gene: 3. The CDR3 has 15 residues. The CDR3 region is CASSPSGGRTGELFF. CDR3 coding DNA: TGCGCCAGCAGCCCTAGCGGGGGACGCACCGGGGAGCTGTTTTTT.

The J gene is TRBJ1-2, the V gene TRBV10-3; D possibly corresponds to TRBD1 (6 bases). Germline-derived CDR1 and CDR2 are ENHRY and SYGVKD. There are 24 residues in the CDR3. Trimming left V 6 bases short and J 4 bases short, with 45 bases between. The chain's CDR3 is CAISTLLWEGGAGTTSWIGYGYTF. The CDR3 DNA reads TGTGCCATCAGCACCCTCCTGTGGGAGGGGGGCGCCGGAACTACTAGCTGGATTGGCTATGGCTACACCTTC.

The chain combines TRBV9 with TRBJ1-2; no firm D call. The germline gives CDR1 SGDLS, CDR2 YYNGEE. With 6 bases removed from V and 5 bases from J, the gap between germline ends came to 11 bases. The CDR3 is made up of 12 amino acids. The CDR3 DNA is TGTGCCAGCAACCGGGATTTTTATGGCTACACCTTC. It is translated as CASNRDFYGYTF.

V usage is TRBV7-2 and J usage is TRBJ2-1, with no clear D. CDR3 length: 12 residues. CDR1 and CDR2 (germline): SGHTA, FQGNSA. V lost 5 bases, J lost 9 bases, and 11 bases lay in between. The CDR3 protein is CASSNSRGEQFF. The CDR3 bases are TGTGCCAGCAGCAACTCCCGCGGTGAGCAGTTCTTC.

Regarding this clone: This CDR3 is also generated by other DNA sequences in the sample. The genes are TRBV7-9 and TRBJ2-2; 8 bases align to TRBD2. The CDR3 is 19 amino acids. Germline V CDR1 and CDR2: SEHNR, FQNEAQ (reference sequence). Trimming at V came to 3 bases and at J to 5 bases, leaving 17 bases not matched to a gene. This chain's CDR3 is CASSLANVGGRNKTGELFF. The CDR3 DNA reads TGTGCCAGCAGCTTGGCGAACGTAGGCGGGAGGAACAAAACCGGGGAGCTGTTTTTT.

This clone was recorded a few times. Distinct nucleotide sequences in the sample also encode this CDR3. The V call is TRBV11-3, the J call TRBJ1-1; no definite D call. Germline CDR1 is SGHNT and CDR2 is YENEEA. The CDR3 has 13 amino acids. V was pared by 0 bases and J by 4 bases, with 6 bases between. For the CDR3, the DNA is TGTGCCAGCAGCTTAGAGGGAGGCACTGAAGCTTTCTTT. It translates to CASSLEGGTEAFF.

The chain couples TRBV5-6 to TRBJ2-1; 7 bases match TRBD2. Germline loops: CDR1 SGHDT, CDR2 YYEEEE. This CDR3 spans 15 amino acids. V lost 0 bases to trimming and J lost 2 bases; unmatched junction nucleotides: 2. CDR3 in DNA: TGTGCCAGCAGCTTGGTGGCGGGAGCCTACAATGAGCAGTTCTTC. Amino acids: CASSLVAGAYNEQFF.

This clone appeared a single time. The gene calls are TRBV7-8 and TRBJ2-2; 7 nucleotides agree with TRBD1. Germline CDR1 reads SGHVS; CDR2 reads FQNEAQ. The CDR3 runs to 19 residues. V dropped 5 bases and J dropped 0; count of bases not matched to a gene: 15. Here the CDR3 reads CASSLATGPTLSNTGELFF. The CDR3, as DNA: TGTGCCAGCAGCCTCGCGACAGGGCCTACCTTATCGAACACCGGGGAGCTGTTTTTT.

The gene calls are TRBV2 and TRBJ2-5, with 13 bases identical to TRBD2. Germline-derived CDR1 and CDR2 are SNHLY and FYNNEI. V gave up 5 bases and J gave up 3 bases; unmatched junction bases: 9. The CDR3 runs 17 residues. This CDR3 is CASSPEGLAGEEETQYF. The CDR3 DNA reads as TGTGCCAGCAGTCCTGAAGGACTAGCGGGAGAAGAAGAGACCCAGTACTTC.

There are a few counts of this clone. This chain joins TRBV14 and TRBJ1-1, with TRBD1 matching over 8 bases. Unmatched junction bases numbered 9, after V lost 3 bases and J lost 6 bases. Looked up from germline, CDR1 is SGHDN and CDR2 is FVKESK. The CDR3 extends over 15 amino acids. The CDR3 nucleotides read TGTGCCAGCAGCCAGATACAGGGGGAAGTCGCTGAAGCTTTCTTT. Residues: CASSQIQGEVAEAFF. The full variable domain, its missing parts supplied by reference TRBV14 and TRBJ1-1, is EAGVTQFPSHSVIEKGQTVTLRCDPISGHDNLYWYRRVMGKEIKFLLHFVKESKQDESGMPNNRFLAERTGGTYSTLKVQPAELEDSGVYFCASSQIQGEVAEAFFGQGTRLTVV.

The V and J genes are TRBV7-3 and TRBJ1-1; D might be TRBD1 (6 bases). Per germline, CDR1 SGHTA and CDR2 FQGTGA. Trimming took 4 bases from V and 1 from J, leaving 16 bases between them. The CDR3 is 16 amino acids. In DNA form, the CDR3 reads TGTGCCAGCAGCTCTACAGGGACCTTGGGGAACACTGAAGCTTTCTTT. Encoded protein: CASSSTGTLGNTEAFF.

The genes are TRBV4-2 and TRBJ1-1, with 8 bases that match TRBD1. The CDR3 covers 13 residues. J lost 11 bases, V lost 2 bases, and 7 bases had no gene match. Per the germline V gene, CDR1 is LGHNA and CDR2 is YNFKEQ. The CDR3 DNA is TGTGCCAGCAGCCAATTGGGACAGGCAGACGCTTTCTTT. It translates to CASSQLGQADAFF.

The chain carries TRBV9 and TRBJ2-1; 7 bases are a match to TRBD1. The CDR3 spans 16 residues. J lost 4 bases, V lost 0 bases, and 7 bases had no gene match. The germline gives CDR1 SGDLS, CDR2 YYNGEE. The CDR3 region is CASSVEGAGIYNEQFF. CDR3 bases: TGTGCCAGCAGCGTAGAGGGGGCCGGGATTTACAATGAGCAGTTCTTC.

The V gene is TRBV6-1, the J gene TRBJ2-5, with 8 positions matching TRBD2. The J call may be incorrect, as the DNA end agrees better with TRBJ2-7. This CDR3 contains 13 residues. Germline V lookup: CDR1 MNHNS, CDR2 SASEGT. In DNA, the CDR3 is TGTGCCAGCAGCTTAGCGGGAAACTACGAGCAGTACTTC. Translating gives CASSLAGNYEQYF.

The chain recombines TRBV6-6 with TRBJ2-1; 10 bases are a match to TRBD2. The CDR3 totals 13 residues. With V trimmed by 6 bases and J by 10 bases, 6 bases remained unmatched. CDR1 is MNHNY, CDR2 SVGAGI, per germline (reference sequence). In DNA form, the CDR3 reads TGTGCCAGCAGCCAGCGGGGGGGCCACGAGCAGTTCTTC. It translates to CASSQRGGHEQFF.

The chain couples TRBV19 to TRBJ1-5; D is uncertain. This CDR3 comprises 16 residues. The V gene's germline CDR1 is LNHDA and CDR2 SQIVND (reference sequence). The V end was cut by 4 bases, the J end by 3 bases, with 16 bases between. CDR3 sequence (DNA): TGTGCCAGTAGTACTGGGGAGGTTAGGGTCAATCAGCCCCAGCATTTT. Translated: CASSTGEVRVNQPQHF.

The chain recombines TRBV9 with TRBJ2-7; D call uncertain. Germline-derived CDR1 and CDR2 are SGDLS and YYNGEE. This CDR3 is built from 13 residues. The V end lost 0 bases, the J end lost 3 bases, and 7 bases lay between the germline ends. CDR3 bases: TGTGCCAGCAGCGTAGCCCCCAGCTACGAGCAGTACTTC. Translation gives CASSVAPSYEQYF.